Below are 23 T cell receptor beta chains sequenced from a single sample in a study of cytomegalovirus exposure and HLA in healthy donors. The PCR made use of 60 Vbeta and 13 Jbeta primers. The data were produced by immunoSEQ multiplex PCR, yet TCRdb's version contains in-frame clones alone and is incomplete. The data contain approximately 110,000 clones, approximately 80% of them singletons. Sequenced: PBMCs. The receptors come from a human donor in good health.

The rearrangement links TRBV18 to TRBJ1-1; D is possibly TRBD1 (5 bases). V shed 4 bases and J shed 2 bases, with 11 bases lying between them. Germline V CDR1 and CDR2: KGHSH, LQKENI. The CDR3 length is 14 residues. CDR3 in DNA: TGTGCCAGCTCACTTCAGGGCCCTAACACTGAAGCTTTCTTT. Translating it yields CASSLQGPNTEAFF.

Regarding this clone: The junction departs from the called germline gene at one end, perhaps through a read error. The chain's CDR3 is CASSIARGQGWTKNSQYF. CDR3 coding DNA: TGTGCCAGTAGTATAGCCCGGGGACAGGGGTGGACCAAAAACAGTCAGTACTTC. The chain couples TRBV19 to TRBJ2-4; TRBD1 agrees at 10 bases. CDR3 size: 18 residues. Germline V gives CDR1 LNHDA, CDR2 SQIVND (reference sequence).

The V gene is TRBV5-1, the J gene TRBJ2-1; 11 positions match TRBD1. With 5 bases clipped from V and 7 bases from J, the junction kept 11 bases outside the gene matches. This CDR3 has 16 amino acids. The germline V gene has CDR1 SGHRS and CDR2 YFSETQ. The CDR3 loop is CASRPLGTGGSNEQFF. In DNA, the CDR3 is TGCGCCAGCAGACCCCTCGGGACAGGGGGTTCGAATGAGCAGTTCTTC.

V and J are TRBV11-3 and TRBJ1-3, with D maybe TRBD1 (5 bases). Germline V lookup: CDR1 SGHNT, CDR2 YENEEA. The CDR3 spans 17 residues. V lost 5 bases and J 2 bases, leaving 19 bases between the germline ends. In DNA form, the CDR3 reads TGTGCCAGCAGCCCTACAGGTTCCCGGACAACTGGAAACACCATATATTTT. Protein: CASSPTGSRTTGNTIYF.

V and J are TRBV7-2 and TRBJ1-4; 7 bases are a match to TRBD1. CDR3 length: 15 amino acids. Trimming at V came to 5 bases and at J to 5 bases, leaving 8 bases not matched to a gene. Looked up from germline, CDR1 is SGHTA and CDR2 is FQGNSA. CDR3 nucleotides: TGTGCCAGCAGCCCAAGGACAGGAATCAATGAAAAACTGTTTTTT. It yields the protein CASSPRTGINEKLFF.

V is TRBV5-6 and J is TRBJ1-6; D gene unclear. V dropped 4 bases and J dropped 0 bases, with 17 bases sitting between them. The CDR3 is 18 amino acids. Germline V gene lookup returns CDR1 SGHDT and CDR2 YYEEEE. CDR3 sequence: CASSPGERASSYNSPLHF. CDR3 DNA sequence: TGTGCCAGCAGCCCCGGGGAGAGAGCGAGCTCCTATAATTCACCCCTCCACTTT.

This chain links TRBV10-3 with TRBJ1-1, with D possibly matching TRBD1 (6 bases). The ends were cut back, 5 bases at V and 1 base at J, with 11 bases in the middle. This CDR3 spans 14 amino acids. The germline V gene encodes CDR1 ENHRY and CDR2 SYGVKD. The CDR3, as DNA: TGTGCCATCAGTCAGACACAGGGGAACACTGAAGCTTTCTTT. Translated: CAISQTQGNTEAFF.

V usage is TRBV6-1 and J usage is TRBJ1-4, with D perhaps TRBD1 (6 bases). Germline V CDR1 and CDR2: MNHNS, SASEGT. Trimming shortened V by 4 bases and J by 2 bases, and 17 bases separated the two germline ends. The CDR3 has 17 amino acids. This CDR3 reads CASSARRGGVTNEKLFF. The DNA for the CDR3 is TGTGCCAGCAGTGCCAGGAGGGGGGGAGTTACTAATGAAAAACTGTTTTTT.

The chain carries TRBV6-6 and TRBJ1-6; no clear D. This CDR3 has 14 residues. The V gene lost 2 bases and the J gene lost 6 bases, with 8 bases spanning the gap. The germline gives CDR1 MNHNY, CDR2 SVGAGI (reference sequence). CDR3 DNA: TGTGCCAGCAGTTACGGGCAGGTTAATTCACCCCTCCACTTT. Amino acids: CASSYGQVNSPLHF.

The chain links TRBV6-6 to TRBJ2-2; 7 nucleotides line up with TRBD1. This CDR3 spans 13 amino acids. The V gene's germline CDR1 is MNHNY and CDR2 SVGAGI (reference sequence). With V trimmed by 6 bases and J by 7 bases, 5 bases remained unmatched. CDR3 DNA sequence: TGTGCCAGCAGGACAGGGACGGTCGGGGAGCTGTTTTTT. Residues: CASRTGTVGELFF.

The CDR3 reads CASRTLGTGNEKLFF. CDR3 in DNA: TGTGCCAGCCGGACTCTCGGGACAGGCAATGAAAAACTGTTTTTT. The chain carries TRBV27 and TRBJ1-4; TRBD1 agrees at 8 bases. CDR3 length: 15 residues. Germline loops: CDR1 MNHEY, CDR2 SMNVEV (reference sequence). V shed 8 bases, J shed 5 bases, and the junction held 10 bases outside the gene matches.

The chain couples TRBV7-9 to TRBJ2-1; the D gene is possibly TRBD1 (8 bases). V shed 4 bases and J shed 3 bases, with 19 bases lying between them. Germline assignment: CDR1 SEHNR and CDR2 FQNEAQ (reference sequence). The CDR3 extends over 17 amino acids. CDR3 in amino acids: CASSWEGGTGHYNEQFF. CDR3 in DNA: TGTGCCAGCAGCTGGGAGGGCGGGACAGGTCACTACAATGAGCAGTTCTTC.

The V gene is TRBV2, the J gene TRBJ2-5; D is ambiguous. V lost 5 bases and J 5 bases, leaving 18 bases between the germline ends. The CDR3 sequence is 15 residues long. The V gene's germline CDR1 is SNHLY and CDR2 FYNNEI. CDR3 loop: CASSPTRNPQETQYF. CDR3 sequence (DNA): TGTGCCAGCAGTCCGACACGAAACCCTCAGGAGACCCAGTACTTC.

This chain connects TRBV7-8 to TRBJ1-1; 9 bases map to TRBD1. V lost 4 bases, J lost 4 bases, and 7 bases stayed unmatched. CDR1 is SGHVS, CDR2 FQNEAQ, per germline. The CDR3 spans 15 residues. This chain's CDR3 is CASSSGQGRGTEAFF. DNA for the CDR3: TGTGCCAGCAGCTCGGGACAGGGTAGGGGCACTGAAGCTTTCTTT.

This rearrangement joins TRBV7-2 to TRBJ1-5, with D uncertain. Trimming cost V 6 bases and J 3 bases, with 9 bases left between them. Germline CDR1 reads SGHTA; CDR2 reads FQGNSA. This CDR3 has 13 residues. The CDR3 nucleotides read TGTGCCAGCAGTTCCCAGGACAATCAGCCCCAGCATTTT. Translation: CASSSQDNQPQHF.

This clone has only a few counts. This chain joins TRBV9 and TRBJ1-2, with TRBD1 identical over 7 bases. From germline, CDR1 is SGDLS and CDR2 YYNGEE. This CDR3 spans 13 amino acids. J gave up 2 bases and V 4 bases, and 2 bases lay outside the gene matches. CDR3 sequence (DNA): TGTGCCAGCAGCCCGGGACAGAACTATGGCTACACCTTC. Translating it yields CASSPGQNYGYTF.

DNA of the CDR3: TGTGCCAGCAGTGAGGGACTAGCGGGAGTAGATGAGCAGTTCTTC. It specifies CASSEGLAGVDEQFF. This chain uses TRBV2 with TRBJ2-1; 14 bases line up with TRBD2. CDR1 is SNHLY and CDR2 is FYNNEI in the germline V gene. The CDR3 runs 15 residues. Trimming cost V 3 bases and J 8 bases; bases outside gene matches: 3.

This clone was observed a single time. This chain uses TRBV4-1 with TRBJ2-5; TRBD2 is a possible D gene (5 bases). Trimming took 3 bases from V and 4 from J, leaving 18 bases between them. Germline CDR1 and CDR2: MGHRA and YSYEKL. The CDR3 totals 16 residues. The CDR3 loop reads CASSHGTGSRRETQYF. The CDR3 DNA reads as TGCGCCAGCAGCCATGGAACTGGGAGCCGAAGAGAGACCCAGTACTTC.

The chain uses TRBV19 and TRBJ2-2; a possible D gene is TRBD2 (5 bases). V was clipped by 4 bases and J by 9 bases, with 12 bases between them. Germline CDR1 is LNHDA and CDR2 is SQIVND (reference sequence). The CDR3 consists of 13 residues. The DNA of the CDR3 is TGTGCCAGTAGTACGGACTTGACCCGGGAGCTGTTTTTT. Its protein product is CASSTDLTRELFF.

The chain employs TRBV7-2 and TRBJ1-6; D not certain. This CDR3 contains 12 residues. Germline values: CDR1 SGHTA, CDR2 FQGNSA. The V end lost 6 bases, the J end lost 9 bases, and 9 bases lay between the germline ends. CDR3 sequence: CASRPGSSPLHF. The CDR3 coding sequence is TGTGCCAGCAGGCCCGGGAGTTCACCCCTCCACTTT.

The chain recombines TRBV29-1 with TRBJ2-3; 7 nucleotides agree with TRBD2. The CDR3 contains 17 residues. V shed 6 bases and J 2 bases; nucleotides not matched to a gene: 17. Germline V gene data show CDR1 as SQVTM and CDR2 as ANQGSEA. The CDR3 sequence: CSVPGLLDTSTTDTQYF. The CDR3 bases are TGCAGCGTGCCGGGACTACTAGATACATCTACCACAGATACGCAGTATTTT.

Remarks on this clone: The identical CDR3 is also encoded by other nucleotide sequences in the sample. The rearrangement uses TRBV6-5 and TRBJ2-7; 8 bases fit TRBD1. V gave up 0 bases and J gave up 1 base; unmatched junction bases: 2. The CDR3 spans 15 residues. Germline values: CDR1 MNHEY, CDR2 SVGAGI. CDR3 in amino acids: CASSYSDRGSYEQYF. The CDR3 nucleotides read TGTGCCAGCAGTTACTCTGACAGGGGATCCTACGAGCAGTACTTC.

The CDR3: CASSEGGGDNSPLHF. Here the CDR3 DNA reads TGTGCCAGCAGTGAAGGGGGCGGGGATAATTCACCCCTCCACTTT. The chain recombines TRBV6-1 with TRBJ1-6, with D perhaps TRBD1 (5 bases). Trimming took off 1 base at V and 5 bases at J, with 9 bases between the two ends. The CDR3 loop spans 15 amino acids. Germline V gene data show CDR1 as MNHNS and CDR2 as SASEGT.